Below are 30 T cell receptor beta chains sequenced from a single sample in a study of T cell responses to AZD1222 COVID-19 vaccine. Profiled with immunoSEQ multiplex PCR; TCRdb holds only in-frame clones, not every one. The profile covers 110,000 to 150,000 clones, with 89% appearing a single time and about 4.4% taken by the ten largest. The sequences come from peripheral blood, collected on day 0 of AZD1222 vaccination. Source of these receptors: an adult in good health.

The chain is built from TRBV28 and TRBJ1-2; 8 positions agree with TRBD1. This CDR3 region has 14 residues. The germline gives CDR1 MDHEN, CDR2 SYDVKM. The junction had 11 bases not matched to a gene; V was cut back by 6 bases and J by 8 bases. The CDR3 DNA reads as TGTGCCAGCAGCCGACCCCAGGGGGCTGGGGGCTACACCTTC. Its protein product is CASSRPQGAGGYTF.

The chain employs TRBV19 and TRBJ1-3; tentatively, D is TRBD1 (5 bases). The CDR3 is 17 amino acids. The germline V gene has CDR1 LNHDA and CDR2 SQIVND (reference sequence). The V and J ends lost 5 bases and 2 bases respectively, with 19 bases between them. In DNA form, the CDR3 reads TGTGCCAGTAGTCTCTTGGACGGGACGCGGGCTGGAAACACCATATATTTT. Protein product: CASSLLDGTRAGNTIYF.

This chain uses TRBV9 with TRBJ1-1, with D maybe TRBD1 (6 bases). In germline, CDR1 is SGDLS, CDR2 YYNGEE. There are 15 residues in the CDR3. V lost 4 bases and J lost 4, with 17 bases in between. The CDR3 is CASSPPGGSSTEAFF. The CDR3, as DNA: TGTGCCAGCAGCCCTCCGGGGGGCAGCAGCACTGAAGCTTTCTTT.

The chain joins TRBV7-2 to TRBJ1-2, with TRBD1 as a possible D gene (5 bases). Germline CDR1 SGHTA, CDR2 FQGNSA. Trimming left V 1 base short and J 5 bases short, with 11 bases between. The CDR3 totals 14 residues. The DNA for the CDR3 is TGTGCCAGCAGCTTAGGCCGTGGGGGTTATGGCTACACCTTC. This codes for CASSLGRGGYGYTF.

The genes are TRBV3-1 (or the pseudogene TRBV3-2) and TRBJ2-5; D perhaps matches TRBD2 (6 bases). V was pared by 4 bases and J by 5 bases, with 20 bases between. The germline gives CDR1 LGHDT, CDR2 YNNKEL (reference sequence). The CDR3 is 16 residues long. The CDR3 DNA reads TGTGCCAGCAGCCGTTTGGGACTCGCTAACGGGGAGACCCAGTACTTC. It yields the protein CASSRLGLANGETQYF.

CDR3: CASSPRSLDTEAFF. The CDR3 coding sequence is TGTGCCAGCTCACCCAGGAGCCTGGACACTGAAGCTTTCTTT. The chain combines TRBV18 with TRBJ1-1; D is undetermined. The germline gives CDR1 KGHSH, CDR2 LQKENI. Trimming left V 3 bases short and J 3 bases short, with 11 bases between. The CDR3 has 14 residues. Using reference TRBV18 and TRBJ1-1 for the parts outside the CDR3, the full variable domain is NAGVMQNPRHLVRRRGQEARLRCSPMKGHSHVYWYRQLPEEGLKFMVYLQKENIIDESGMPKERFSAEFPKEGPSILRIQQVVRGDSAAYFCASSPRSLDTEAFFGQGTRLTVV.

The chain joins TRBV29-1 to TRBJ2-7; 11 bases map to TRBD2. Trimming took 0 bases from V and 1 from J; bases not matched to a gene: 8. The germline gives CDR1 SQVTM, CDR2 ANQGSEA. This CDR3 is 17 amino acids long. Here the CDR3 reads CSVEEALSGRESYEQYF. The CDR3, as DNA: TGCAGCGTTGAAGAGGCCCTTAGCGGGAGGGAGTCCTACGAGCAGTACTTC.

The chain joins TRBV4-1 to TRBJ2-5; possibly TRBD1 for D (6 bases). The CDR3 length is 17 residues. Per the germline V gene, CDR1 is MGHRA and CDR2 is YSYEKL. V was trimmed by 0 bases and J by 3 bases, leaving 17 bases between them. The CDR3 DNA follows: TGCGCCAGCAGCCAAGAAAGTCTCGGACAGCCTGAAGAGACCCAGTACTTC. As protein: CASSQESLGQPEETQYF.

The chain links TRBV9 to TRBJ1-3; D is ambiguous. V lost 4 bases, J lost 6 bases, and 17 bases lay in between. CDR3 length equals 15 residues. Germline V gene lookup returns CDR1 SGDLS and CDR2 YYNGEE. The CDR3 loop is CASSLGVGIKNTIYF. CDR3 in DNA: TGTGCCAGCAGCCTAGGCGTGGGGATAAAAAACACCATATATTTT.

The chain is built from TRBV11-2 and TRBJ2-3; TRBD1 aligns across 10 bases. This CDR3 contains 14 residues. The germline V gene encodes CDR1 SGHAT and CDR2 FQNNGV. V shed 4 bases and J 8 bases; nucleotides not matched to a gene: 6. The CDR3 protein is CASSSDRGRGTQYF. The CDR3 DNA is TGTGCCAGCAGCTCTGACAGGGGGCGCGGTACGCAGTATTTT.

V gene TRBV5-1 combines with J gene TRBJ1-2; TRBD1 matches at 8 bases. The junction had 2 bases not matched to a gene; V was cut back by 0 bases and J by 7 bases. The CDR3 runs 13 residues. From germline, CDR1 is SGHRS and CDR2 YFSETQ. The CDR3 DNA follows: TGCGCCAGCAGCTTGGGACAGGGGTTTGGCTACACCTTC. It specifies CASSLGQGFGYTF.

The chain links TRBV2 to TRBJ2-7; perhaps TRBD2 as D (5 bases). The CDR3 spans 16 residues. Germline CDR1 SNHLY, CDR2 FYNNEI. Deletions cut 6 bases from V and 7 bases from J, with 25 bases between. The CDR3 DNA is TGTGCCAGCAGGGTGTCCAGCGGCCGGTTGGTGGAAGAGCAGTACTTC. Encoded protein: CASRVSSGRLVEEQYF.

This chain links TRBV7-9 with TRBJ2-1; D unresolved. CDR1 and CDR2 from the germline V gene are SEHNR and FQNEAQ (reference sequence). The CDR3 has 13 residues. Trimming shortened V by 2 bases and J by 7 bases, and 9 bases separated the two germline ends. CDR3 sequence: CASSLQAGNEQFF. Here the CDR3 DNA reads TGTGCCAGCAGCTTACAAGCTGGGAATGAGCAGTTCTTC.

CDR3 region: CSASGPYERHTIYF. CDR3 sequence (DNA): TGCAGTGCTAGTGGGCCGTACGAACGCCACACCATATATTTT. The rearrangement links TRBV20-1 to TRBJ1-3, with D hard to call. This CDR3 contains 14 residues. With 3 bases removed from V and 8 bases from J, the gap between germline ends came to 17 bases. CDR1 and CDR2 (germline): DFQATT, SNEGSKA (reference sequence).

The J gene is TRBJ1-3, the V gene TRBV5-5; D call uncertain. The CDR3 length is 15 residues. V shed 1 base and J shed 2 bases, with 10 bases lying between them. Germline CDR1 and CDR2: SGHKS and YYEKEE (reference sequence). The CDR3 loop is CASSLWTTPGNTIYF. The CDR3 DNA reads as TGTGCCAGCAGCTTGTGGACCACCCCTGGAAACACCATATATTTT.

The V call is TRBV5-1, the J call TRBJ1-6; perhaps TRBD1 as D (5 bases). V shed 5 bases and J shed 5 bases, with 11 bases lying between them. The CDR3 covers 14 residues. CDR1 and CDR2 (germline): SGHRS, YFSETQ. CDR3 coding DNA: TGCGCCAGCAGAGAGGGGCCGGATAATTCACCCCTCCACTTT. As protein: CASREGPDNSPLHF.

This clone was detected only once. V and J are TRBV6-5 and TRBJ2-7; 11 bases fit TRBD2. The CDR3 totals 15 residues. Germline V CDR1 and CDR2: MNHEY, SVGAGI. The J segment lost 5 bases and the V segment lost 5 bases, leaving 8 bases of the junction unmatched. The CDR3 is CASSPTSGGTNEQYF. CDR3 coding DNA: TGTGCCAGCAGTCCCACTAGCGGGGGTACGAACGAGCAGTACTTC.

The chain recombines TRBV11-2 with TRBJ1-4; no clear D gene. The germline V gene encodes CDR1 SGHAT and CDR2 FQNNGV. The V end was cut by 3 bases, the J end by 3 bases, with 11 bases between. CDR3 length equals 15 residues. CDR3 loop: CASSFNIPPNEKLFF. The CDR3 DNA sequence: TGTGCCAGCAGCTTCAATATTCCGCCTAATGAAAAACTGTTTTTT.

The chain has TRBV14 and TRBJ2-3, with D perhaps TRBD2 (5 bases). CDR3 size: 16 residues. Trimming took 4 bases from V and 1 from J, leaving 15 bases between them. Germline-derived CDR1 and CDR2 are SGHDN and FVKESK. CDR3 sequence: CASSPRGKWGTDTQYF. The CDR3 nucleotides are TGTGCCAGCAGCCCCCGAGGGAAGTGGGGCACAGATACGCAGTATTTT. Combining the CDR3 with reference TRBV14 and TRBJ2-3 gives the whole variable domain EAGVTQFPSHSVIEKGQTVTLRCDPISGHDNLYWYRRVMGKEIKFLLHFVKESKQDESGMPNNRFLAERTGGTYSTLKVQPAELEDSGVYFCASSPRGKWGTDTQYFGPGTRLTVL.

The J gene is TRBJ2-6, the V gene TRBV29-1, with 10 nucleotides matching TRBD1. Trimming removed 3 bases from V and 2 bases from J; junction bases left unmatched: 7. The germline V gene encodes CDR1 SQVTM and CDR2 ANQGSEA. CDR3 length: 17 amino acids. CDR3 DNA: TGCAGCGTTGACTCGGGACAGGGGAGAGCTGGGGCCAACGTCCTGACTTTC. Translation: CSVDSGQGRAGANVLTF. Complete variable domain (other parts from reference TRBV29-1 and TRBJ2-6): SAVISQKPSRDICQRGTSLTIQCQVDSQVTMMFWYRQQPGQSLTLIATANQGSEATYESGFVIDKFPISRPNLTFSTLTVSNMSPEDSSIYLCSVDSGQGRAGANVLTFGAGSRLTVL.

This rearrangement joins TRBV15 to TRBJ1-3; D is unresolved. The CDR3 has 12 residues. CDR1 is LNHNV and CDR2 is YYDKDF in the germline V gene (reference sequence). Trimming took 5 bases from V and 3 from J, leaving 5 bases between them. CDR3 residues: CATSGYGNTIYF. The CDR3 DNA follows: TGTGCCACCAGCGGCTATGGAAACACCATATATTTT.

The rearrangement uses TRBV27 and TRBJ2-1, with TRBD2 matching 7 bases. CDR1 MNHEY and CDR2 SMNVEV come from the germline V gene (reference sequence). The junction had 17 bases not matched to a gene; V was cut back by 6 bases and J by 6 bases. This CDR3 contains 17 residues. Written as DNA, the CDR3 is TGTGCCAGCAGCATGGGGGGGATACTCCACCCCGGCAATGAGCAGTTCTTC. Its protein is CASSMGGILHPGNEQFF.

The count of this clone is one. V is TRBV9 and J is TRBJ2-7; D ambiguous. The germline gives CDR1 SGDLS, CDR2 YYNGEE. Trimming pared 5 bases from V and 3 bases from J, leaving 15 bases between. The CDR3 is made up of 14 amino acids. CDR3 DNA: TGTGCCAGCAGTTCCAGCCTGGGCGGCTACGAGCAGTACTTC. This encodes CASSSSLGGYEQYF. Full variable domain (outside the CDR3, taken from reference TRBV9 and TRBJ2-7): DSGVTQTPKHLITATGQRVTLRCSPRSGDLSVYWYQQSLDQGLQFLIQYYNGEERAKGNILERFSAQQFPDLHSELNLSSLELGDSALYFCASSSSLGGYEQYFGPGTRLTVT.

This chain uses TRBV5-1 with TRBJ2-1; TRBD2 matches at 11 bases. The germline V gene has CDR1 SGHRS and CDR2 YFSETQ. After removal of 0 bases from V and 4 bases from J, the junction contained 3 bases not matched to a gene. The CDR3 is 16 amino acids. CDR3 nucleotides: TGCGCCAGCAGCTTGGCTAGGACTAGCGGGTACAATGAGCAGTTCTTC. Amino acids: CASSLARTSGYNEQFF.

The CDR3 DNA reads TGTGCCACCCGCCGAGGGGATGAGCAGTTCTTC. Its translation is CATRRGDEQFF. This chain links TRBV7-9 with TRBJ2-1, with D perhaps being TRBD1 or TRBD2 (5 bases each). Germline V gene sequence: CDR1 SEHNR, CDR2 FQNEAQ (reference sequence). The germline V and J ends were trimmed by 10 bases and 8 bases, with 12 bases remaining between them. The CDR3 loop spans 11 amino acids.

CDR3 protein: CASSFGISSRDEQYF. In DNA form, the CDR3 reads TGTGCCAGCAGCTTCGGCATCTCATCAAGGGACGAGCAGTACTTC. The V gene is TRBV7-6, the J gene TRBJ2-7; D gene ambiguous. The V end lost 3 bases, the J end lost 5 bases, and 17 bases lay between the germline ends. The CDR3 is made up of 15 amino acids. The germline gives CDR1 SGHVS, CDR2 FNYEAQ. Full variable domain (remainder filled in from reference TRBV7-6 and TRBJ2-7): GAGVSQSPRYKVTKRGQDVALRCDPISGHVSLYWYRQALGQGPEFLTYFNYEAQQDKSGLPNDRFSAERPEGSISTLTIQRTEQRDSAMYRCASSFGISSRDEQYFGPGTRLTVT.

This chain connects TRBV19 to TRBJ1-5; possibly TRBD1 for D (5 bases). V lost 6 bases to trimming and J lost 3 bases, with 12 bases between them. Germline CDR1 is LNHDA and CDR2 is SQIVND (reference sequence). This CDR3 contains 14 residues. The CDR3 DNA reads TGTGCCAGTAGAGGCAGGGTGGACAATCAGCCCCAGCATTTT. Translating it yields CASRGRVDNQPQHF.

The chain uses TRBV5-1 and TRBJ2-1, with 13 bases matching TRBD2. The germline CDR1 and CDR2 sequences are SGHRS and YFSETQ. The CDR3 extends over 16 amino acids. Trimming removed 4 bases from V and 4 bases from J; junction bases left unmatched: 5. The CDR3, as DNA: TGCGCCAGCAGCCCAACTAGCGGGAGGGGATACAATGAGCAGTTCTTC. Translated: CASSPTSGRGYNEQFF.

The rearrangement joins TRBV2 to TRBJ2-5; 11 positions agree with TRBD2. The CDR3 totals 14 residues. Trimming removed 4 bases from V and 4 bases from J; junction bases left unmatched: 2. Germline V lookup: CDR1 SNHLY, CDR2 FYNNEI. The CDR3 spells CASSVGLAAETQYF. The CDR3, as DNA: TGTGCCAGCAGTGTGGGACTAGCGGCAGAGACCCAGTACTTC.

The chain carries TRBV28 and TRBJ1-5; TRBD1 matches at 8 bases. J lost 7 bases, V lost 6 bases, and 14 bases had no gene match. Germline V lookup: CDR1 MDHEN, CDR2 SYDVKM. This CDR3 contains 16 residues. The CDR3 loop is CASSLSGQGRDQPQHF. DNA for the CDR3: TGTGCCAGCAGCCTGAGCGGACAGGGTCGAGACCAGCCCCAGCATTTT.